What follows are 11 T cell receptor beta chains derived from one specimen sequenced in a study of beta chain features in type 1 diabetes. Study conclusions and caveats: Within each of all four CD4+ subsets, Type 1 diabetes patients had TCRB CDR3s that were moderately but significantly shorter.

For these receptors, no antigen is known. Isolated RNA was reverse transcribed in full, so expressed TCRB transcripts were sequenced. Here immunoSEQ multiplex PCR was the method, and the copy in TCRdb shows in-frame clones only, minus some. The data hold about 740,000 clones, with 13% observed a single time. Sequences were obtained from naive CD4+ T cells from blood. The receptors stem from a man aged 18 to 30 with type 1 diabetes.

Worth noting for this clone: An end of the junction differs from the germline gene, which may be a read error. The chain recombines TRBV7-8 with TRBJ2-4; D is unclear. Germline loops: CDR1 SGHVS, CDR2 FQNEAQ. The CDR3 covers 13 residues. The CDR3 spells CASSLAQQAFVDF. DNA of the CDR3: TGTGCCAGCAGCTTAGCGCAGCAGGCCTTCGTGGACTTC.

The chain recombines TRBV29-1 with TRBJ2-7, with TRBD1 as a possible D gene (6 bases). V lost 0 bases to trimming and J lost 6 bases, with 15 bases between them. The germline V gene encodes CDR1 SQVTM and CDR2 ANQGSEA. This CDR3 spans 14 amino acids. For the CDR3, the DNA is TGCAGCGTTGAAGATGGATGGTACAGGGCCGAGCAGTACTTC. Protein: CSVEDGWYRAEQYF.

CDR3 nucleotide sequence: TGCAGCGTTGGCGGTAGCGGGGAGAGGGAGCAGTTCTTC. Amino acid sequence: CSVGGSGEREQFF. The chain combines TRBV29-1 with TRBJ2-1; the match to TRBD2 covers 8 bases. Germline V lookup: CDR1 SQVTM, CDR2 ANQGSEA. The CDR3 sequence is 13 residues long. Trimming cost V 4 bases and J 10 bases; bases outside gene matches: 9.

There are a few counts of this clone. In nucleotides, the CDR3 is TGTGCCTGGAGTCCCCGGGGGAGGGACTCCGGGGATCAAGAGACCCAGTACTTC. It codes for CAWSPRGRDSGDQETQYF. The chain combines TRBV30 with TRBJ2-5; 7 bases map to TRBD2. Germline CDR1 and CDR2: GTSNPN and SVGIG (reference sequence). This CDR3 is built from 18 residues. The ends lost 2 bases at V and 2 bases at J; junction bases unmatched: 17.

This clone came up a few times. For the CDR3, the DNA is TGTGCCAGCAGTTTAACTAGCGGGGGGAACGAGCAGTACTTC. Amino acid sequence: CASSLTSGGNEQYF. This chain connects TRBV27 to TRBJ2-7, with 12 bases matching TRBD2. The CDR3 contains 14 residues. The V gene end was trimmed by 2 bases and the J gene end by 5 bases; junction bases not matched to a gene: 1. Germline values: CDR1 MNHEY, CDR2 SMNVEV (reference sequence).

This clone has only a few counts. This sequence joins TRBV14 and TRBJ2-7; 9 nucleotides line up with TRBD1. The CDR3 is 15 amino acids. Trimming took 3 bases from V and 1 from J; bases not matched to a gene: 4. Germline CDR1 reads SGHDN; CDR2 reads FVKESK. CDR3 amino acids: CASSQMDRGSYEQYF. The CDR3 nucleotides read TGTGCCAGCAGCCAGATGGACAGGGGTTCCTACGAGCAGTACTTC. Based on the CDR3 plus reference TRBV14 and TRBJ2-7, the full variable domain is EAGVTQFPSHSVIEKGQTVTLRCDPISGHDNLYWYRRVMGKEIKFLLHFVKESKQDESGMPNNRFLAERTGGTYSTLKVQPAELEDSGVYFCASSQMDRGSYEQYFGPGTRLTVT.

In its sample, this clone was seen a few times. Other DNA sequences within the sample encode an identical CDR3. The CDR3 here is CATSRDVGTYNEQFF. CDR3 DNA: TGTGCCACCAGCAGAGATGTGGGGACATACAATGAGCAGTTCTTC. This chain uses TRBV15 with TRBJ2-1; maybe TRBD1 (6 bases). Trimming took 0 bases from V and 4 from J, leaving 10 bases between them. This CDR3 spans 15 amino acids. The V gene's germline CDR1 is LNHNV and CDR2 YYDKDF (reference sequence).

This chain connects TRBV6-5 to TRBJ2-1, with D maybe TRBD2 (6 bases). Germline assignment: CDR1 MNHEY and CDR2 SVGAGI. CDR3 length: 13 amino acids. Deletions cut 5 bases from V and 8 bases from J, with 13 bases between. DNA for the CDR3: TGTGCCAGCAGTCCGGGGTCGGGGGATGAGCAGTTCTTC. This sequence encodes CASSPGSGDEQFF.

In this sample, this clone turned up a few times. This sequence joins TRBV7-2 and TRBJ2-5; D is perhaps TRBD1 (7 bases). V dropped 5 bases and J dropped 2 bases, with 15 bases sitting between them. CDR3 length equals 15 residues. Germline CDR1 is SGHTA and CDR2 is FQGNSA. This CDR3 reads CASSPLQGGQETQYF. The DNA of the CDR3 is TGTGCCAGCAGCCCACTCCAGGGGGGACAAGAGACCCAGTACTTC.

Regarding this clone: An end of the junction differs from the germline gene, which may be a read error. The genes are TRBV7-7 and TRBJ2-5, with D possibly being TRBD2 (5 bases). The germline V gene encodes CDR1 SSHAT and CDR2 FNYEAQ (reference sequence). This CDR3 contains 16 residues. CDR3 coding DNA: TGTGCTAGCAGCTTAGGAGGTCTGGGAAACAAAGAGACCCAGTACTTC. It is translated as CASSLGGLGNKETQYF.

This clone was detected only a few times. The chain has TRBV30 and TRBJ2-1; maybe TRBD1 (6 bases). The germline gives CDR1 GTSNPN, CDR2 SVGIG (reference sequence). This CDR3 spans 15 amino acids. The V end was cut by 0 bases, the J end by 2 bases, with 11 bases between. The DNA for the CDR3 is TGTGCCTGGAGTGTACAGGGATTCGCCTACAATGAGCAGTTCTTC. Residues: CAWSVQGFAYNEQFF.